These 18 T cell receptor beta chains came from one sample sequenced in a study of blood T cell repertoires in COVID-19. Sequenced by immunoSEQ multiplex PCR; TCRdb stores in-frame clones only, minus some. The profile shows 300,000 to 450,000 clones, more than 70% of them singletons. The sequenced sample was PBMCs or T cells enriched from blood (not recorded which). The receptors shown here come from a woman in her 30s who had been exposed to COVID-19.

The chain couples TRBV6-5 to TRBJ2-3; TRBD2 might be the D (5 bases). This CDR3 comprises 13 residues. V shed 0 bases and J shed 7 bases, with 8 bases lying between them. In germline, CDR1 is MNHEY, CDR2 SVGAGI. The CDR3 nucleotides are TGTGCCAGCAGTTACTCGGAGGAACATACGCAGTATTTT. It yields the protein CASSYSEEHTQYF.

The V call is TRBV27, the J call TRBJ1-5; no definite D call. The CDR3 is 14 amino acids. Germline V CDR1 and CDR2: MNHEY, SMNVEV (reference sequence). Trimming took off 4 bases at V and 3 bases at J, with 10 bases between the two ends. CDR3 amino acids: CASSWAGSNQPQHF. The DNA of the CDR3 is TGTGCCAGCAGTTGGGCGGGGTCCAATCAGCCCCAGCATTTT.

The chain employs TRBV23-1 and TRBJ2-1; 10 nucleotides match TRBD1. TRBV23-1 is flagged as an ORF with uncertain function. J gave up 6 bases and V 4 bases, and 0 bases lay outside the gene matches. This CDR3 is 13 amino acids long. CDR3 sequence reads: CASSRTGGNEQFF. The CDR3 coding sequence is TGCGCCAGCAGTCGGACAGGGGGCAATGAGCAGTTCTTC.

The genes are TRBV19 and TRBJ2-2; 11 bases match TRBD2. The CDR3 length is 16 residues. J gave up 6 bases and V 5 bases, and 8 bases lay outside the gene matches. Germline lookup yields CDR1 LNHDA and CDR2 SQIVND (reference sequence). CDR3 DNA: TGTGCCAGTAGTGCACTAGCGGGAGAGGATTCCGGGGAGCTGTTTTTT. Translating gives CASSALAGEDSGELFF. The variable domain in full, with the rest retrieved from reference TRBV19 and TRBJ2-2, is DGGITQSPKYLFRKEGQNVTLSCEQNLNHDAMYWYRQDPGQGLRLIYYSQIVNDFQKGDIAEGYSVSREKKESFPLTVTSAQKNPTAFYLCASSALAGEDSGELFFGEGSRLTVL.

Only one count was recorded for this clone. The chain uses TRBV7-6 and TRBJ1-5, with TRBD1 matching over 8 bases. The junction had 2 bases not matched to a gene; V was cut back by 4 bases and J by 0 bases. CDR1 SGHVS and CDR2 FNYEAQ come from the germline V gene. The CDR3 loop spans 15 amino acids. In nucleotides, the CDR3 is TGTGCCAGCAGCTCAGGGACAGGTAGCAATCAGCCCCAGCATTTT. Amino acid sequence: CASSSGTGSNQPQHF.

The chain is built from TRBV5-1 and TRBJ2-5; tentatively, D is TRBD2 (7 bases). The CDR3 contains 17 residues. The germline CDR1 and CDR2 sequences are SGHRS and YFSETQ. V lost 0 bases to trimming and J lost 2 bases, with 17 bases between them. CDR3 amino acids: CASSLGSQGGGQETQYF. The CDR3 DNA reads TGCGCCAGCAGCTTGGGGTCCCAGGGAGGGGGTCAAGAGACCCAGTACTTC.

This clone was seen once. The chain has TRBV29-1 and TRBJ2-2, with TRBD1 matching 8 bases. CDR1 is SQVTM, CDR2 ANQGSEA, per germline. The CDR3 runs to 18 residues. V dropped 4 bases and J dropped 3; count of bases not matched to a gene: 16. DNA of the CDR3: TGCAGCGTTGGCGGCCCCTCCGACAGGGGAGCCTACACCGGGGAGCTGTTTTTT. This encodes CSVGGPSDRGAYTGELFF.

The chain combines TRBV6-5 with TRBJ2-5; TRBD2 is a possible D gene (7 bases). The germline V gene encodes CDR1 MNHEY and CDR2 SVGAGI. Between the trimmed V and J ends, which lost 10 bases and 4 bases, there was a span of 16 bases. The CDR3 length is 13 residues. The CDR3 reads CATEGGAIETQYF. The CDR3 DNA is TGTGCCACCGAGGGGGGGGCCATAGAGACCCAGTACTTC.

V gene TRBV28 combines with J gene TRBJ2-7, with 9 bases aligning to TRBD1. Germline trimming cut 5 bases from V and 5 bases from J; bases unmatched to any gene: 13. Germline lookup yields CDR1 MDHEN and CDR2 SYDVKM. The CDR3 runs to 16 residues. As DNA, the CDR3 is TGTGCCAGCAGTCCAACCCCGACAGGGGGTCACGACGAGCAGTACTTC. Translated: CASSPTPTGGHDEQYF.

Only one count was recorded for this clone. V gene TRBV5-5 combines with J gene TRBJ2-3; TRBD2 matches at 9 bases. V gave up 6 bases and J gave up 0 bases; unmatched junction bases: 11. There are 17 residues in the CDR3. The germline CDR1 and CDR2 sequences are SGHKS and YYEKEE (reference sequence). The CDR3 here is CASTPRAGGPSTDTQYF. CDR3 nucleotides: TGTGCCAGCACCCCGAGGGCGGGAGGGCCTAGCACAGATACGCAGTATTTT.

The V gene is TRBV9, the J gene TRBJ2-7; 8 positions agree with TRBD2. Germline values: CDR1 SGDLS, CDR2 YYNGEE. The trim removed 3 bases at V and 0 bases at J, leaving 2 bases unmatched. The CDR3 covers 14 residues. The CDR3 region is CASSATSVSYEQYF. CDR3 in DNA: TGTGCCAGCAGCGCGACTAGCGTCTCCTACGAGCAGTACTTC.

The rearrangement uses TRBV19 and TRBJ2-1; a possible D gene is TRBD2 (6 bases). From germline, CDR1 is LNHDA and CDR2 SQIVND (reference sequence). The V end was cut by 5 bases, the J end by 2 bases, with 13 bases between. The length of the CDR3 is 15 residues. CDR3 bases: TGTGCCAGTAGTGCTTTAGCGGCCACCTACAATGAGCAGTTCTTC. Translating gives CASSALAATYNEQFF.

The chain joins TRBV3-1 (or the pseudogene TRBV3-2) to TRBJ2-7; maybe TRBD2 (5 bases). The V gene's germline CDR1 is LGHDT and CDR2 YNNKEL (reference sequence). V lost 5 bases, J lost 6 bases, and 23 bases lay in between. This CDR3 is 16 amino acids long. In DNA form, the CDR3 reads TGTGCCAGCAGCATACAAGGGAGTCGGCTAGAGGCCGAGCAGTACTTC. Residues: CASSIQGSRLEAEQYF.

Here the CDR3 reads CASIRGGGIQETQYF. CDR3 nucleotides: TGTGCCAGCATCCGTGGGGGAGGGATACAAGAGACCCAGTACTTC. J is TRBJ2-5 and V is TRBV28, with 7 bases that match TRBD2. Per germline, CDR1 MDHEN and CDR2 SYDVKM. The length of the CDR3 is 15 residues. Trimming removed 7 bases from V and 2 bases from J; junction bases left unmatched: 10.

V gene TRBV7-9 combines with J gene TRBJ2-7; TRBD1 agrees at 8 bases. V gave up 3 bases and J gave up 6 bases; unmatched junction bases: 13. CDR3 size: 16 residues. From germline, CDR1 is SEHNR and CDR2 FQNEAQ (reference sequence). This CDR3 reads CASSLGKRNRGSEQYF. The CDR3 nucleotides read TGTGCCAGCAGCTTGGGGAAACGTAACAGGGGGAGCGAGCAGTACTTC.

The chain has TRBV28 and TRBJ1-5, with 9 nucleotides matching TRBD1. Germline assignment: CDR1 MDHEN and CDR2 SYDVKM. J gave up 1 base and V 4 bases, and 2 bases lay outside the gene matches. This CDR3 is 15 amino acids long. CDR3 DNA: TGTGCCAGCAGTTGGGACAGGGAGAGCAATCAGCCCCAGCATTTT. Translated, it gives CASSWDRESNQPQHF. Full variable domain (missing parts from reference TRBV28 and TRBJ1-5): DVKVTQSSRYLVKRTGEKVFLECVQDMDHENMFWYRQDPGLGLRLIYFSYDVKMKEKGDIPEGYSVSREKKERFSLILESASTNQTSMYLCASSWDRESNQPQHFGDGTRLSIL.

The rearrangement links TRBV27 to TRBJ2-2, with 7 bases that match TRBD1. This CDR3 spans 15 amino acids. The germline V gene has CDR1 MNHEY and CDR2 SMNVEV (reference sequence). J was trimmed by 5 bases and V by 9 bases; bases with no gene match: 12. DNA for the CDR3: TGTGCCAGTCGCCCCGGGGCAGGGGGTACCGGGGAGCTGTTTTTT. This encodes CASRPGAGGTGELFF.

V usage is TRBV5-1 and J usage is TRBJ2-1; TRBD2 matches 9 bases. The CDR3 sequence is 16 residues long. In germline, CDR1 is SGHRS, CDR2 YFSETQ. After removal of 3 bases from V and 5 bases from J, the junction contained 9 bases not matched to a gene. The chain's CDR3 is CASSSKAGGRDNEQFF. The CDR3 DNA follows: TGCGCCAGCAGCTCGAAAGCGGGAGGAAGGGACAATGAGCAGTTCTTC. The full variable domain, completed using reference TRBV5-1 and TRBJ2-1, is KAGVTQTPRYLIKTRGQQVTLSCSPISGHRSVSWYQQTPGQGLQFLFEYFSETQRNKGNFPGRFSGRQFSNSRSEMNVSTLELGDSALYLCASSSKAGGRDNEQFFGPGTRLTVL.